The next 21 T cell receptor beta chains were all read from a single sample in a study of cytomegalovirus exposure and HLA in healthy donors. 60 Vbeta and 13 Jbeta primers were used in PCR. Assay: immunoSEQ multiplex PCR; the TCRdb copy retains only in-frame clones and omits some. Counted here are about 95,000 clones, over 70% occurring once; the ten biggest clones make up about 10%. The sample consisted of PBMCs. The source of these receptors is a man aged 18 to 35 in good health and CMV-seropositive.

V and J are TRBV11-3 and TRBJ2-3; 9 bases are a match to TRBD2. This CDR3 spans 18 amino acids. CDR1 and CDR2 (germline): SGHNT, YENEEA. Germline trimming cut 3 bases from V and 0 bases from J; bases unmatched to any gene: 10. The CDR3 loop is CASSFRPSGAGSTDTQYF. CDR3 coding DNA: TGTGCCAGCAGCTTTCGGCCTAGCGGGGCGGGTAGCACAGATACGCAGTATTTT.

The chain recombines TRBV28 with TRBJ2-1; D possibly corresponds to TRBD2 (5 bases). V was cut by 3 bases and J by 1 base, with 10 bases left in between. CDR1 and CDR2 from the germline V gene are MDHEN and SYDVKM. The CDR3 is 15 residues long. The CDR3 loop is CASSLEVGSYNEQFF. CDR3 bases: TGTGCCAGCAGTTTGGAGGTTGGTTCCTACAATGAGCAGTTCTTC.

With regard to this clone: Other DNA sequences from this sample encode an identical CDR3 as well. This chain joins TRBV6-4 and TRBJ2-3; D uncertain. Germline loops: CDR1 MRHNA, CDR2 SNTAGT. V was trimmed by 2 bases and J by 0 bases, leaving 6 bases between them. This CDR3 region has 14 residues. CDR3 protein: CASSDDSSTDTQYF. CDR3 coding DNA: TGTGCCAGCAGTGACGATAGTAGCACAGATACGCAGTATTTT.

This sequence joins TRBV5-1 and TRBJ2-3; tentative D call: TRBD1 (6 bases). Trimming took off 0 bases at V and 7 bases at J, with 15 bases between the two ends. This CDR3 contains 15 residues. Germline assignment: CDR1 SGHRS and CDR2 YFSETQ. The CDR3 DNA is TGCGCCAGCAGCTTGGCAGGGGATCTCTCTAATACGCAGTATTTT. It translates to CASSLAGDLSNTQYF.

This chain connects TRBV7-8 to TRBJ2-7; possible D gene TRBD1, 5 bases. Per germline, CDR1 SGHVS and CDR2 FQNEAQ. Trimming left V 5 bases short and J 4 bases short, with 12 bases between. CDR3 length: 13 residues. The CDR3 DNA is TGTGCCAGCAGCCCAGGGCCCCCATACGAGCAGTACTTC. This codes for CASSPGPPYEQYF.

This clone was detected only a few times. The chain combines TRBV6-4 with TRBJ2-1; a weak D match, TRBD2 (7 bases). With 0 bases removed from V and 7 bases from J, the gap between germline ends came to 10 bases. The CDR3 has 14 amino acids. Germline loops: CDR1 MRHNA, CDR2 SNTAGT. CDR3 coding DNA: TGTGCCAGCAGTGACTCGGGGGGGCGGAATGAGCAGTTCTTC. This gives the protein CASSDSGGRNEQFF.

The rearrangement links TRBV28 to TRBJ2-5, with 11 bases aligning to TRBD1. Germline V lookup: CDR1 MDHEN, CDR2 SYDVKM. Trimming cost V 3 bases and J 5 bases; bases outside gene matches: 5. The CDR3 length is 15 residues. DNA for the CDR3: TGTGCCAGCAGTTTGAGGACAGGGGGCATCGAGACCCAGTACTTC. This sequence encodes CASSLRTGGIETQYF.

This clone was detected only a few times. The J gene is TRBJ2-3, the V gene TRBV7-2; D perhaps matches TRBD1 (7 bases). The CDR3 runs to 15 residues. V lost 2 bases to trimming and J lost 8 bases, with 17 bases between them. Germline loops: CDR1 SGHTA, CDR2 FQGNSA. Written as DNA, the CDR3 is TGTGCCAGCAGCTTACAGGGGGGCAGTATGGGTACGCAGTATTTT. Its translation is CASSLQGGSMGTQYF.

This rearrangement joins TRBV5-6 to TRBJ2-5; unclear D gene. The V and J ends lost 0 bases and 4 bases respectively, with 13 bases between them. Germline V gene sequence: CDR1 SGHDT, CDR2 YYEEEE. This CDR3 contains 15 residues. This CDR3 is CASSLGLRKGETQYF. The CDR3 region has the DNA TGTGCCAGCAGCTTGGGACTGCGGAAAGGAGAGACCCAGTACTTC.

CDR3 protein: CASSVDSTGFGYTF. CDR3 DNA: TGTGCCAGCAGCGTAGATTCGACAGGGTTTGGCTACACCTTC. J is TRBJ1-2 and V is TRBV9; TRBD1 aligns across 7 bases. The V and J ends lost 0 bases and 7 bases, in that order; junction bases with no gene match: 6. This CDR3 spans 14 amino acids. The germline gives CDR1 SGDLS, CDR2 YYNGEE.

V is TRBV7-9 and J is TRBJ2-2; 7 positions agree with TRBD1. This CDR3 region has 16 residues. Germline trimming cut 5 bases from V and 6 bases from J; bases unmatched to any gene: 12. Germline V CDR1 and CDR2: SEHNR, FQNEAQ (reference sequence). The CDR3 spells CASSRIPGTAPGELFF. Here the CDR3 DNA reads TGTGCCAGCAGCCGGATCCCGGGGACAGCCCCCGGGGAGCTGTTTTTT.

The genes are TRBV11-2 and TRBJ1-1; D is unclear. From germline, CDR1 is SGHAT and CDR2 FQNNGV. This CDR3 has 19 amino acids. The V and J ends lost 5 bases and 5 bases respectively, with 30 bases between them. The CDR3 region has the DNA TGTGCCAGCAGCAAATATACGGCGGAGGATGTGGTCCGAAGGACTGAAGCTTTCTTT. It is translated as CASSKYTAEDVVRRTEAFF.

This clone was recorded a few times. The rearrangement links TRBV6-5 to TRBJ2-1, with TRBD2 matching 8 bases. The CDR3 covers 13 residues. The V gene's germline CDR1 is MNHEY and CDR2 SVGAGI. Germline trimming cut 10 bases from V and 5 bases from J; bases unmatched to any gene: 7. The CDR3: CATGGTHDNEQFF. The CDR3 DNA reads TGTGCCACGGGGGGGACCCACGACAATGAGCAGTTCTTC.

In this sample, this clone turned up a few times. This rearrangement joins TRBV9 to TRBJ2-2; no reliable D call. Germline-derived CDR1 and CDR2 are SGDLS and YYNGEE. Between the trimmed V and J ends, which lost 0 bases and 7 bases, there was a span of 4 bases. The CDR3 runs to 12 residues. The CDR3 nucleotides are TGTGCCAGCAGCGTAGTACACGGGGAGCTGTTTTTT. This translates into CASSVVHGELFF.

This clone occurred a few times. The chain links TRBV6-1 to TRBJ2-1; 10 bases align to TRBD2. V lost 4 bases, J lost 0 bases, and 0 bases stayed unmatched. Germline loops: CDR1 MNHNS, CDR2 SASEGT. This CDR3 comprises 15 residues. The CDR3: CASSASGGSYNEQFF. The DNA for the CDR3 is TGTGCCAGCAGTGCTAGCGGGGGCTCCTACAATGAGCAGTTCTTC.

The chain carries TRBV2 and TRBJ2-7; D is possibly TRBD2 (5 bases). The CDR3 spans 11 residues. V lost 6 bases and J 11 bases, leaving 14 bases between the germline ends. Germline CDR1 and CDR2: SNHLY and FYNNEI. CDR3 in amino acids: CASRDHLGEYF. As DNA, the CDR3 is TGTGCCAGCAGGGATCACCTCGGGGAGTACTTC.

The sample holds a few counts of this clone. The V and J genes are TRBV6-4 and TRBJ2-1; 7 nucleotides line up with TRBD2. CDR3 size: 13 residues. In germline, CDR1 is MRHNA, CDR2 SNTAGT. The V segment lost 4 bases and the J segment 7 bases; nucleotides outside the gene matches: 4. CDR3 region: CASSGEAGNEQFF. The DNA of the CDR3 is TGTGCCAGCAGTGGGGAAGCGGGGAATGAGCAGTTCTTC.

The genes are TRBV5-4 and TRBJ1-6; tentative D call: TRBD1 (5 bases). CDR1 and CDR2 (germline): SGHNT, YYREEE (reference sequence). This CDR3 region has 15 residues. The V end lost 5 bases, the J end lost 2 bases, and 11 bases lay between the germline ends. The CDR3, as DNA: TGTGCCAGCAGACGGGGGGAGGCCTATAATTCACCCCTCCACTTT. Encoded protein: CASRRGEAYNSPLHF. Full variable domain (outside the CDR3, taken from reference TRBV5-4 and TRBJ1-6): ETGVTQSPTHLIKTRGQQVTLRCSSQSGHNTVSWYQQALGQGPQFIFQYYREEENGRGNFPPRFSGLQFPNYSSELNVNALELDDSALYLCASRRGEAYNSPLHFGNGTRLTVT.

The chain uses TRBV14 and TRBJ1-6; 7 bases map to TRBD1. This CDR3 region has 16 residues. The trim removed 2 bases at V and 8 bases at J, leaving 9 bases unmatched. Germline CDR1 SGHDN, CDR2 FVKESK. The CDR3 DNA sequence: TGTGCCAGCAGCCAAAGGCAGGGGGTTACCTATTCACCCCTCCACTTT. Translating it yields CASSQRQGVTYSPLHF.

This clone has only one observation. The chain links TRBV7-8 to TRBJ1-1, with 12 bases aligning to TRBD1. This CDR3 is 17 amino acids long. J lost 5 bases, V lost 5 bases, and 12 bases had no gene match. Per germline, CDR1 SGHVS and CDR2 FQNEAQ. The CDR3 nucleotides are TGTGCCAGCAGCCCCCGTGGGACAGGGGGCGCGGGAACTGAAGCTTTCTTT. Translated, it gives CASSPRGTGGAGTEAFF.

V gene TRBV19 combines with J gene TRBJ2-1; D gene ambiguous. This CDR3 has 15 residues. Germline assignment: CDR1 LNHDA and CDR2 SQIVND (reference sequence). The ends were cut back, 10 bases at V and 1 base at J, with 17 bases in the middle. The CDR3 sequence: CATLRRGGSYNEQFF. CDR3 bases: TGTGCCACCCTGCGGCGCGGCGGATCCTACAATGAGCAGTTCTTC.